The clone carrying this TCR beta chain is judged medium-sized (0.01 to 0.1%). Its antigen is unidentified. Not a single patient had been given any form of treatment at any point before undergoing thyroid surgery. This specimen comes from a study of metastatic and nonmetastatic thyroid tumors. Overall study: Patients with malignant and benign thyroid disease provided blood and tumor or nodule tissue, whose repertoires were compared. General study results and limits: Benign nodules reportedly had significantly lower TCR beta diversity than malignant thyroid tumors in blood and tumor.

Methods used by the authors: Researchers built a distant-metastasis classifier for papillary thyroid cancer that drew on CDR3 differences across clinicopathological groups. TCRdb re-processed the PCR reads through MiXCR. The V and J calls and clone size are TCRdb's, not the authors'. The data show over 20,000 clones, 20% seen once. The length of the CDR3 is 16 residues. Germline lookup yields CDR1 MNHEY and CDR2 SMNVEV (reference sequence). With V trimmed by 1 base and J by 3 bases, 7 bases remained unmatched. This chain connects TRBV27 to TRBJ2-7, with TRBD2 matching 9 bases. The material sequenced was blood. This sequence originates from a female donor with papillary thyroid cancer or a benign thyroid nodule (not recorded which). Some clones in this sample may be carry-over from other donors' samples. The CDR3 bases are TGTGCCAGCAGTTTATTTGCTAGCGGGGAATACTACGAGCAGTACTTC. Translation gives CASSLFASGEYYEQYF.